The 17 T cell receptor beta chains below all came from one sample that was sequenced in a study of blood T cell repertoires in COVID-19. The table came from immunoSEQ multiplex PCR; TCRdb's copy has only in-frame clones and leaves some out. The sample comprises about 300,000 clones, 85% of which are singletons, and 13% rests with the top ten. Specimen: peripheral blood. The receptors originated from a human donor in a cohort sampled during active COVID-19.

This clone was recorded once. This rearrangement joins TRBV28 to TRBJ1-5; D gene uncertain. The germline V gene encodes CDR1 MDHEN and CDR2 SYDVKM. The CDR3 contains 16 residues. V lost 5 bases and J 0 bases, leaving 14 bases between the germline ends. CDR3 protein: CASSLRPRYSNQPQHF. The CDR3 DNA follows: TGTGCCAGCAGTCTGCGGCCCCGTTATAGCAATCAGCCCCAGCATTTT.

The chain uses TRBV7-2 and TRBJ2-1; TRBD1 agrees at 9 bases. Germline CDR1 and CDR2: SGHTA and FQGNSA. The CDR3 extends over 15 amino acids. J gave up 3 bases and V 5 bases, and 5 bases lay outside the gene matches. The CDR3 DNA follows: TGTGCCAGCAGCCCAGACAGGGGGAACTACAATGAGCAGTTCTTC. Translated: CASSPDRGNYNEQFF.

The chain carries TRBV10-1 and TRBJ2-1; 8 bases are a match to TRBD2. The junction had 5 bases not matched to a gene; V was cut back by 3 bases and J by 7 bases. This CDR3 region has 14 residues. The germline V gene encodes CDR1 WNHNN and CDR2 SYGVQD (reference sequence). For the CDR3, the DNA is TGCGCCAGCAGTGACCGGGAGGGCTGGAATGAGCAGTTCTTC. Its protein is CASSDREGWNEQFF.

V usage is TRBV10-3 and J usage is TRBJ2-5, with D possibly being TRBD2 (6 bases). The CDR3 is 17 amino acids. Germline V CDR1 and CDR2: ENHRY, SYGVKD. Trimming took 10 bases from V and 1 from J, leaving 25 bases between them. CDR3 amino acids: CATSADKQDSGQETQYF. For the CDR3, the DNA is TGTGCCACCTCGGCGGACAAGCAAGATAGCGGCCAAGAGACCCAGTACTTC.

This clone was observed once. This chain joins TRBV11-2 and TRBJ2-7, with D possibly TRBD1 on 6 matching bases. The CDR3 sequence is 15 residues long. Trimming shortened V by 1 base and J by 2 bases, and 12 bases separated the two germline ends. Germline V gives CDR1 SGHAT, CDR2 FQNNGV. The CDR3 here is CASSLVPDRPYEQYF. The CDR3, as DNA: TGTGCCAGCAGCTTAGTTCCCGACAGGCCCTACGAGCAGTACTTC.

This clone occurred once. V and J are TRBV7-2 and TRBJ2-5; 8 bases align to TRBD2. The CDR3 has 14 amino acids. Trimming took 5 bases from V and 7 from J; bases not matched to a gene: 9. Germline V gives CDR1 SGHTA, CDR2 FQGNSA. The DNA for the CDR3 is TGTGCCAGCAGCCCAGGACTAGCCTGGGGGACCCAGTACTTC. Residues: CASSPGLAWGTQYF.

The chain joins TRBV6-5 to TRBJ1-3, with D uncertain. Germline CDR1 reads MNHEY; CDR2 reads SVGAGI. The CDR3 is 15 amino acids. V was pared by 5 bases and J by 9 bases, with 20 bases between. The CDR3 here is CASSTRREGNPTIYF. CDR3 bases: TGTGCCAGCAGTACCAGGCGAGAGGGAAATCCCACCATATATTTT.

The gene calls are TRBV3-1 (or the pseudogene TRBV3-2) and TRBJ2-2; TRBD1 matches at 10 bases. CDR1 is LGHDT, CDR2 YNNKEL, per germline (reference sequence). V dropped 1 base and J dropped 5; count of bases not matched to a gene: 1. This CDR3 is built from 15 residues. The CDR3 coding sequence is TGTGCCAGCAGCCAAGCGGGACAGGGGACCGGGGAGCTGTTTTTT. Its protein is CASSQAGQGTGELFF.

This clone was seen more than once but under ten times. The chain combines TRBV13 with TRBJ2-7; TRBD1 agrees at 7 bases. This CDR3 is built from 14 residues. Germline V gene lookup returns CDR1 PRHDT and CDR2 FYEKMQ (reference sequence). The J segment lost 1 base and the V segment lost 5 bases, leaving 5 bases of the junction unmatched. The CDR3: CASSRTGESYEQYF. CDR3 DNA: TGTGCCAGCAGCAGGACAGGCGAATCCTACGAGCAGTACTTC. Variable domain in full (rest from reference TRBV13 and TRBJ2-7): AAGVIQSPRHLIKEKRETATLKCYPIPRHDTVYWYQQGPGQDPQFLISFYEKMQSDKGSIPDRFSAQQFSDYHSELNMSSLELGDSALYFCASSRTGESYEQYFGPGTRLTVT.

The rearrangement uses TRBV6-4 and TRBJ2-3, with TRBD2 identical over 9 bases. V trimming: 5 bases; J trimming: 5 bases; junction bases outside the gene matches: 2. CDR1 MRHNA and CDR2 SNTAGT come from the germline V gene. The CDR3 has 13 amino acids. CDR3 sequence reads: CASSLAGQDTQYF. CDR3 coding DNA: TGTGCCAGCAGTCTAGCGGGACAAGATACGCAGTATTTT.

This clone was observed a few times. The chain is built from TRBV6-1 and TRBJ1-6, with TRBD1 as a possible D gene (6 bases). V was shortened by 2 bases and J by 7 bases, with 21 bases between the two germline ends. Germline V gives CDR1 MNHNS, CDR2 SASEGT. The CDR3 totals 18 residues. The CDR3 region has the DNA TGTGCCAGCAGTGAACCTGCGGACAGCCCATTCAAGAATTCACCCCTCCACTTT. Residues: CASSEPADSPFKNSPLHF.

The chain uses TRBV6-6 and TRBJ2-2; 12 nucleotides align to TRBD2. This CDR3 contains 16 residues. Germline V CDR1 and CDR2: MNHNY, SVGAGI (reference sequence). J was trimmed by 5 bases and V by 2 bases; bases with no gene match: 3. CDR3 sequence (DNA): TGTGCCAGCAGTTACCCCACTAGCGGGAGGACCGGGGAGCTGTTTTTT. Translated: CASSYPTSGRTGELFF.

The rearrangement joins TRBV3-1 (or the pseudogene TRBV3-2) to TRBJ1-1, with D possibly TRBD1 on 5 matching bases. This CDR3 spans 13 amino acids. Trimming took off 4 bases at V and 5 bases at J, with 11 bases between the two ends. Germline CDR1 and CDR2: LGHDT and YNNKEL (reference sequence). The CDR3 DNA reads as TGTGCCAGCAGCCCCGGGGAGGGGACTGAAGCTTTCTTT. Residues: CASSPGEGTEAFF.

This clone was picked up one time. The V call is TRBV7-8, the J call TRBJ2-1; the match to TRBD2 covers 7 bases. Germline V lookup: CDR1 SGHVS, CDR2 FQNEAQ. Trimming removed 0 bases from V and 8 bases from J; junction bases left unmatched: 7. There are 15 residues in the CDR3. The CDR3 nucleotides read TGTGCCAGCAGCTTAGCGCATTCAGCGGGATATGAGCAGTTCTTC. Its protein product is CASSLAHSAGYEQFF.

This rearrangement joins TRBV7-9 to TRBJ1-2; 7 nucleotides line up with TRBD1. With V trimmed by 5 bases and J by 2 bases, 11 bases remained unmatched. Germline-derived CDR1 and CDR2 are SEHNR and FQNEAQ (reference sequence). The CDR3 extends over 16 amino acids. The DNA of the CDR3 is TGTGCCAGCAGCCCATCCGGCGGGACAGTGAACTATGGCTACACCTTC. Protein product: CASSPSGGTVNYGYTF. The complete variable domain, with remaining parts taken from reference TRBV7-9 and TRBJ1-2, reads DTGVSQNPRHKITKRGQNVTFRCDPISEHNRLYWYRQTLGQGPEFLTYFQNEAQLEKSRLLSDRFSAERPKGSFSTLEIQRTEQGDSAMYLCASSPSGGTVNYGYTFGSGTRLTVV.

The chain links TRBV6-6 to TRBJ1-6; perhaps TRBD1 as D (5 bases). Germline values: CDR1 MNHNY, CDR2 SVGAGI (reference sequence). V gave up 8 bases and J gave up 12 bases, with 23 bases separating them. The CDR3 runs 15 residues. This CDR3 reads CASLRKEGPYQPLHF. CDR3 DNA sequence: TGTGCCAGCTTGAGGAAGGAGGGGCCGTATCAACCCCTCCACTTT.

Remarks on this clone: This same CDR3 is encoded by further DNA sequences in the sample. The rearrangement links TRBV5-5 to TRBJ2-1; tentative D call: TRBD2 (6 bases). With 0 bases removed from V and 3 bases from J, the gap between germline ends came to 7 bases. Germline-derived CDR1 and CDR2 are SGHKS and YYEKEE (reference sequence). The CDR3 extends over 14 amino acids. This CDR3 reads CASSLGGDYNEQFF. CDR3 nucleotide sequence: TGTGCCAGCAGCTTGGGCGGGGACTACAATGAGCAGTTCTTC.